The 10 T cell receptor beta chains below were found in one sample sequenced in a study of shared clonotypes between healthy human individuals. TCRdb's copy holds only in-frame clones and misses some; the assay was immunoSEQ multiplex PCR. The sample comprises roughly 1,100,000 clones, about 75% of which are singletons, and about 1.4% rests with the top ten. The sample was memory CD4+ T cells sorted from blood. Documented subset: CD45RA-negative fraction. The origin of the receptors is a young man in good health.

V gene TRBV7-9 combines with J gene TRBJ1-2, with TRBD1 matching over 7 bases. Germline lookup yields CDR1 SEHNR and CDR2 FQNEAQ (reference sequence). The CDR3 is made up of 14 amino acids. J was trimmed by 7 bases and V by 5 bases; bases with no gene match: 10. Here the CDR3 reads CASSPDRAGVGYTF. The CDR3 DNA sequence: TGTGCCAGCAGCCCCGACAGGGCCGGGGTTGGCTACACCTTC.

The J gene is TRBJ1-1, the V gene TRBV6-5; D uncertain. V was clipped by 5 bases and J by 0 bases, with 10 bases between them. CDR3 length: 14 amino acids. Germline-derived CDR1 and CDR2 are MNHEY and SVGAGI. CDR3 region: CASSTPSVNTEAFF. DNA of the CDR3: TGTGCCAGCAGTACTCCGTCGGTGAACACTGAAGCTTTCTTT.

This clone was detected only a few times. The V gene is TRBV28, the J gene TRBJ1-2; D is unclear. CDR3 length: 11 residues. V dropped 10 bases and J dropped 8 bases, with 14 bases sitting between them. The germline CDR1 and CDR2 sequences are MDHEN and SYDVKM. The CDR3 nucleotides read TGTGCCATTTCCGCCCTGGGCGGCTACACCTTC. This codes for CAISALGGYTF.

The chain combines TRBV5-4 with TRBJ2-3, with TRBD2 matching over 12 bases. The CDR3 totals 17 residues. Germline V CDR1 and CDR2: SGHNT, YYREEE (reference sequence). Trimming took 4 bases from V and 5 from J; bases not matched to a gene: 11. DNA for the CDR3: TGTGCCAGCAGCGCCCAACTAGCGGGGGGAGCTCAAGATACGCAGTATTTT. Encoded protein: CASSAQLAGGAQDTQYF.

The J gene is TRBJ1-2, the V gene TRBV9; D is unclear. The V gene lost 4 bases and the J gene lost 3 bases, with 16 bases spanning the gap. The CDR3 runs to 15 residues. The V gene's germline CDR1 is SGDLS and CDR2 YYNGEE. The CDR3 nucleotides are TGTGCCAGCAGCCCCCAATCAGAGAGTTACTATGGCTACACCTTC. Its translation: CASSPQSESYYGYTF. Full variable domain (remainder filled in from reference TRBV9 and TRBJ1-2): DSGVTQTPKHLITATGQRVTLRCSPRSGDLSVYWYQQSLDQGLQFLIQYYNGEERAKGNILERFSAQQFPDLHSELNLSSLELGDSALYFCASSPQSESYYGYTFGSGTRLTVV.

This rearrangement joins TRBV5-1 to TRBJ2-7, with 11 bases fitting TRBD1. After removal of 4 bases from V and 1 base from J, the junction contained 1 base not matched to a gene. Germline CDR1 SGHRS, CDR2 YFSETQ. CDR3 length: 14 amino acids. The CDR3 DNA follows: TGCGCCAGCAGCGGGACAGGGGGGTCCTACGAGCAGTACTTC. Translated, it gives CASSGTGGSYEQYF.

This chain connects TRBV6-1 to TRBJ2-7, with a tentative D call TRBD2 (6 bases). The CDR3 is 15 residues long. V lost 3 bases to trimming and J lost 0 bases, with 12 bases between them. Germline assignment: CDR1 MNHNS and CDR2 SASEGT. DNA of the CDR3: TGTGCCAGCAGTGACACGGGACTTGCCTCCTACGAGCAGTACTTC. It is translated as CASSDTGLASYEQYF.

This chain links TRBV6-5 with TRBJ1-2; TRBD1 might be the D (5 bases). Germline V gene sequence: CDR1 MNHEY, CDR2 SVGAGI. Trimming took 6 bases from V and 5 from J, leaving 19 bases between them. This CDR3 has 15 residues. The CDR3 nucleotides are TGTGCCAGCAGACCCGGGACGGCTAACGTATATGGCTACACCTTC. Translated, it gives CASRPGTANVYGYTF.

V and J are TRBV5-5 and TRBJ2-5; D unclear. Germline CDR1 and CDR2: SGHKS and YYEKEE (reference sequence). This CDR3 region has 13 residues. The germline V and J ends were trimmed by 0 bases and 7 bases, with 10 bases remaining between them. CDR3 coding DNA: TGTGCCAGCAGCTTGGAGGAGTATGGGACCCAGTACTTC. Its protein is CASSLEEYGTQYF.

The rearrangement joins TRBV20-1 to TRBJ1-2; D uncertain. V shed 5 bases and J shed 7 bases, with 8 bases lying between them. CDR1 is DFQATT, CDR2 SNEGSKA, per germline (reference sequence). CDR3 length: 10 residues. The CDR3 loop reads CSAPRVGYTF. In nucleotides, the CDR3 is TGCAGTGCTCCCCGCGTTGGCTACACCTTC.